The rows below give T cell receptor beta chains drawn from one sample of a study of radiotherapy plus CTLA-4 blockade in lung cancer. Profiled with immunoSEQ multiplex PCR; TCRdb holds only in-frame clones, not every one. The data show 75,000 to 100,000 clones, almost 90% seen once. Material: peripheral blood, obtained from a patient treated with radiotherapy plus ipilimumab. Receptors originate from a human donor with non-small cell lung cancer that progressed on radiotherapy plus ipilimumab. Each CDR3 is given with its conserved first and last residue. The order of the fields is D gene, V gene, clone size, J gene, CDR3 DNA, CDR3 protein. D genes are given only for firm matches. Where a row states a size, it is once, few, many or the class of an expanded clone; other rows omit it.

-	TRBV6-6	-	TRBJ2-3	TGTGCCAGCAGTTATGGTCTCAGGTCAGATACGCAGTATTTT	CASSYGLRSDTQYF
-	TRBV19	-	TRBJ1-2	TGTGCCAGTAGTAACACAGGGATTGACTATGGCTACACCTTC	CASSNTGIDYGYTF
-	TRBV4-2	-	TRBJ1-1	TGTGCCAGCAGCCAAGATCTGGGTGAGGCTTTCTTT	CASSQDLGEAFF
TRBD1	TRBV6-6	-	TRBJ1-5	TGTGCCAGCAGACAGACAGGGGCGAGCAATCAGCCCCAGCATTTT	CASRQTGASNQPQHF
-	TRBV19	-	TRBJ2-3	TGTGCCAGTACCTTCTCCCAGCTGGGCACAGATACGCAGTATTTT	CASTFSQLGTDTQYF
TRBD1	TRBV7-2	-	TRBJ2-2	TGTGCCAGCAGCTTCCTCAGGGGGACCGGGGAGCTGTTTTTT	CASSFLRGTGELFF
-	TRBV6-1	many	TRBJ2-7	TGTGCCAGCGCGGAGGCCCTGCCCAGCGAGCAGTACTTC	CASAEALPSEQYF
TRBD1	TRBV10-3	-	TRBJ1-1	TGTGCCATCAGTGAGTCGATGACAGGGCTCCCATCGAGGACTGAAGCTTTCTTT	CAISESMTGLPSRTEAFF
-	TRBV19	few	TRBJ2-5	TGTGCCAGTAGTACAGGGTTCGGCCAAGAGACCCAGTACTTC	CASSTGFGQETQYF
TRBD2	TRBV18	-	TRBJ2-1	TGTGCCAGCACCTTGACTAGCGAGTACAATGAGCAGTTCTTC	CASTLTSEYNEQFF
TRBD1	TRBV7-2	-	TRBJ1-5	TGTGCCAGCAGCAAAGGTGGGACAGGGGGGAATCAGCCCCAGCATTTT	CASSKGGTGGNQPQHF
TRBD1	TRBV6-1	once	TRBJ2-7	TGTGCCAGCGTTTCAACAGGGGGGAAAGGGTACGAGCAGTACTTC	CASVSTGGKGYEQYF
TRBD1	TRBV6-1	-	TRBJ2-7	TGTGCCAGCAGTGCGGACAGGGTGGTTAAGTACTTC	CASSADRVVKYF
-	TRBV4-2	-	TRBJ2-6	TGTGCCAGCAGCGGGACGGGGAGCTCTGGGGCCAACGTCCTGACTTTC	CASSGTGSSGANVLTF
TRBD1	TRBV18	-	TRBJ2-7	TGTGCCAGCTCCCTCGGACAGGGCGCCTACGAGCAGTACTTC	CASSLGQGAYEQYF
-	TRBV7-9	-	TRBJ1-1	TGTGCCAGCAGCTTAGCGGCAAGGTCTGAAGCTTTCTTT	CASSLAARSEAFF
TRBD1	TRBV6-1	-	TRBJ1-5	TGTGCCAGCAGTGAACGTCTGAGTGCAGGGGGCGTAAGTCAGCCCCAGCATTTT	CASSERLSAGGVSQPQHF
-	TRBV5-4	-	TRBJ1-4	TGTGCCAGCAGCTTGGGGATGGGCGAAAAACTGTTTTTT	CASSLGMGEKLFF
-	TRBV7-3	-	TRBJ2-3	TGTGCCAGTGCCCTGGAGGGGTCAGATACGCAGTATTTT	CASALEGSDTQYF
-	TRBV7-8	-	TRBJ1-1	TGTGCCTCCTCGGTCTCTAGAGTGGGGAACACTGAAGCTTTCTTT	CASSVSRVGNTEAFF
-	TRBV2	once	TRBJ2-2	TGTGCCAGCAGTGAGGCTAGCTGGAGGGGGGAGCTGTTTTTT	CASSEASWRGELFF
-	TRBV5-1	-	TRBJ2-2	TGCGCCAGCAGCTTGGGTGAAACAGCCTCGGGGACCGGGGAGCTGTTTTTT	CASSLGETASGTGELFF
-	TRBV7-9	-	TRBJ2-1	TGTGCCAGCAGCACCCACCCGAGCTTCAATGAGCAGTTCTTC	CASSTHPSFNEQFF
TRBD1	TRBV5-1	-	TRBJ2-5	TGCGCCAGCAGCCCCGGGACAGTCGAGACCCAGTACTTC	CASSPGTVETQYF
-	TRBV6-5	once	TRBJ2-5	TGTGCCAGCAGTTACTCTTTCACCCAAGAGACCCAGTACTTC	CASSYSFTQETQYF
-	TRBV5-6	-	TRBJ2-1	TGTGCCAGCACTAGTTCCTACAATGAGCAGTTCTTC	CASTSSYNEQFF
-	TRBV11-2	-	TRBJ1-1	TGTGCCAGCAGCTTAGTTACAGGGCGGACTGAAGCTTTCTTT	CASSLVTGRTEAFF
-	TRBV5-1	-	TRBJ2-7	TGCGCCAGCAACGTTGGAGGAGGCTCCTACGAGCAGTACTTC	CASNVGGGSYEQYF
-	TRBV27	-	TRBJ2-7	TGTGCCAGCACCCCCAGGCAGGGGCGCTACGAGCAGTACTTC	CASTPRQGRYEQYF
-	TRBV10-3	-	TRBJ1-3	TGTGCCATCAAGGGCGGAGCCGGCTCTGGAAACACCATATATTTT	CAIKGGAGSGNTIYF
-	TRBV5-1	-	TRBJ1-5	TGCGCCAGCAGCCTGGGGCGGGGGGGCGAGGAGCCCCAGCATTTT	CASSLGRGGEEPQHF
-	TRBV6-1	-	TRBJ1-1	TGTGCCAGCAGTGAAGTGGGGAGGAACACTGAAGCTTTCTTT	CASSEVGRNTEAFF
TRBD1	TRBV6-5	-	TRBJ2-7	TGTGCCAGCAATGCGGGACAGGGCCTATACGAGCAGTACTTC	CASNAGQGLYEQYF
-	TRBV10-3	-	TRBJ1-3	TGTGCCACCTCTAAGACAGGATTTGGAAACACCATATATTTT	CATSKTGFGNTIYF
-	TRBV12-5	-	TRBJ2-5	TGTGCTAGTGGTTTGGACACCGGACCTGGGGAGACCCAGTACTTC	CASGLDTGPGETQYF
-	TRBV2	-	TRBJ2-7	TGTGCCAGCAGTGAGGCTAGCGTCTCCTACGAGCAGTACTTC	CASSEASVSYEQYF
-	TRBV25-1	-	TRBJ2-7	TGTGCCAGCAGTGAAGATGGGGGGCTCTACGAGCAGTACTTC	CASSEDGGLYEQYF
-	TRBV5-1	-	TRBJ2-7	TGCGCCAGCAGCTTGGCAGGGAACGAGCAGTACTTC	CASSLAGNEQYF
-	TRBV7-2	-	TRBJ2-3	TGTGCCAGCAGCTTATGGGACTCGATTGGGGCAGATACGCAGTATTTT	CASSLWDSIGADTQYF
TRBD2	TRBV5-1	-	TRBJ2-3	TGCGCCAGCAGCTACTGGACTAGCGTTGCAGATACGCAGTATTTT	CASSYWTSVADTQYF
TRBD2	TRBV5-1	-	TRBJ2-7	TGCGCCAGCAGCTCCGGACTAGCGCCAAACTCCTACGAGCAGTACTTC	CASSSGLAPNSYEQYF
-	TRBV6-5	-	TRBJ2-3	TGTGCCAGCAGTTACTCGACAGGAGATACGCAGTATTTT	CASSYSTGDTQYF